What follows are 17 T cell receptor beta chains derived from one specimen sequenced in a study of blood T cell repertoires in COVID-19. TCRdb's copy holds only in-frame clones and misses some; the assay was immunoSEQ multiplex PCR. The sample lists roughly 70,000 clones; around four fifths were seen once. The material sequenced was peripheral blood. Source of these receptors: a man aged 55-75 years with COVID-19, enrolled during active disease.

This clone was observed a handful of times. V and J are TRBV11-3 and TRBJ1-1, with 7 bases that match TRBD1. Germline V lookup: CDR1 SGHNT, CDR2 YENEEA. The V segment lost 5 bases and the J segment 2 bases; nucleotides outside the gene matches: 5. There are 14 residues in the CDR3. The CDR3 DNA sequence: TGTGCCAGCAGCCGTCAGGGGGGTAACACTGAAGCTTTCTTT. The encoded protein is CASSRQGGNTEAFF.

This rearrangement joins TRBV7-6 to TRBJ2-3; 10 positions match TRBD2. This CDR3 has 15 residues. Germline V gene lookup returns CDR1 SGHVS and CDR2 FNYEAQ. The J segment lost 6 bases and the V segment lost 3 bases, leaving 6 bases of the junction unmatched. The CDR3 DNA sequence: TGTGCCAGCAGCTTTTTCTCTAGCGGGAGTGATACGCAGTATTTT. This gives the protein CASSFFSSGSDTQYF.

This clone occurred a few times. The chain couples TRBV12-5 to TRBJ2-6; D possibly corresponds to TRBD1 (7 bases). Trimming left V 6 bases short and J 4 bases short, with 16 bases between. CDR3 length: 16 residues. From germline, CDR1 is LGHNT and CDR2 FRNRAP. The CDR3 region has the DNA TGTGCTAGTGGCCTTGGACAGGCGGGAGGGGCCAACGTCCTGACTTTC. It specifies CASGLGQAGGANVLTF. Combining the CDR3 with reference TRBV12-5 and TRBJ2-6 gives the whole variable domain DARVTQTPRHKVTEMGQEVTMRCQPILGHNTVFWYRQTMMQGLELLAYFRNRAPLDDSGMPKDRFSAEMPDATLATLKIQPSEPRDSAVYFCASGLGQAGGANVLTFGAGSRLTVL.

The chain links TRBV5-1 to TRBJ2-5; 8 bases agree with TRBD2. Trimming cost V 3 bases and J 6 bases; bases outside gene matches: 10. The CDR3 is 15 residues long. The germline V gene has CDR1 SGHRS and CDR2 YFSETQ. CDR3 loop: CASSSDPGGKQTQYF. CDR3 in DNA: TGCGCCAGCAGCTCCGATCCGGGAGGGAAACAGACCCAGTACTTC.

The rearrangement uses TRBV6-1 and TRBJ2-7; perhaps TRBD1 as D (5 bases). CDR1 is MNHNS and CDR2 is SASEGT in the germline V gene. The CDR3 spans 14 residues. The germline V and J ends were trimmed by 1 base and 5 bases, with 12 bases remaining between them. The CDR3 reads CASSEVDSLDEQYF. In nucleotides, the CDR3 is TGTGCCAGCAGTGAAGTTGACAGCCTGGACGAGCAGTACTTC.

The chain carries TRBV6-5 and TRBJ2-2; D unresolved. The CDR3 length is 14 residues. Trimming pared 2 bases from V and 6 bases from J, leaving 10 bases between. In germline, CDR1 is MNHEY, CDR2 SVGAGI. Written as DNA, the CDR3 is TGTGCCAGCAGTTACAGTTACAGATCCGGGGAGCTGTTTTTT. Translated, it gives CASSYSYRSGELFF.

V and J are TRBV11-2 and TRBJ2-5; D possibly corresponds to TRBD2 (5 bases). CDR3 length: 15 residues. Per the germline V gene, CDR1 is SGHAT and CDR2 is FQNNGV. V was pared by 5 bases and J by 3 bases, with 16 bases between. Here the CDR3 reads CASSGRLSQKETQYF. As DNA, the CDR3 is TGTGCCAGCAGCGGTCGACTATCCCAAAAAGAGACCCAGTACTTC.

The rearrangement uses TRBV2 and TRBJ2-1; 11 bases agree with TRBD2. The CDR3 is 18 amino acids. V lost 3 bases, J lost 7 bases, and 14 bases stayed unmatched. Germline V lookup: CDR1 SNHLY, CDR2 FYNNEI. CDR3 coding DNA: TGTGCCAGCAGTGATGCGAACCACGGGACTAGCGGACGTAATGAGCAGTTCTTC. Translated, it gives CASSDANHGTSGRNEQFF.

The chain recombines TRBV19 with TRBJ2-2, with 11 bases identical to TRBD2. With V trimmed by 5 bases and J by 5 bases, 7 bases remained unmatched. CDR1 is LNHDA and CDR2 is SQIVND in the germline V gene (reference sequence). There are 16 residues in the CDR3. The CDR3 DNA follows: TGTGCCAGTAGTCTGAGACTAGCGGGACGGACCGGGGAGCTGTTTTTT. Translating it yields CASSLRLAGRTGELFF.

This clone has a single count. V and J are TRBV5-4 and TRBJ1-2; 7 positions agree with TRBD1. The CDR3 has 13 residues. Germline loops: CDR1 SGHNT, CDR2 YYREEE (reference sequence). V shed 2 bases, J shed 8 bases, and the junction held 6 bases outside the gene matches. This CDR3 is CASSFDRAHGYTF. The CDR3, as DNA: TGTGCCAGCAGCTTTGACAGGGCTCACGGCTACACCTTC.

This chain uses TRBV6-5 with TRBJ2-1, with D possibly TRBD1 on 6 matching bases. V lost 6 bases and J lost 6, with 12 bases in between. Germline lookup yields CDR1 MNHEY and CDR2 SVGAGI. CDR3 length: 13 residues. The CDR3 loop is CASSSDRTNEQFF. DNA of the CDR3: TGTGCCAGCAGCAGCGACAGGACCAATGAGCAGTTCTTC.

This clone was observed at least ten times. CDR3 amino acids: CAGQAEQYF. The CDR3 coding sequence is TGTGCCGGACAGGCCGAGCAGTACTTC. V is TRBV24-1 and J is TRBJ2-7, with 7 positions matching TRBD1. CDR3 length: 9 residues. The V and J ends lost 12 bases and 6 bases, in that order; junction bases with no gene match: 1. Germline V gene sequence: CDR1 KGHDR, CDR2 SFDVKD.

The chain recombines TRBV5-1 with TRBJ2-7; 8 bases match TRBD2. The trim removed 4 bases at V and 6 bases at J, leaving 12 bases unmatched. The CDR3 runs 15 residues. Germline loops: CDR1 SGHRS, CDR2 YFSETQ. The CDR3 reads CASSPRERETGEQYF. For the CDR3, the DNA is TGCGCCAGCAGCCCTAGGGAGCGGGAGACGGGCGAGCAGTACTTC.

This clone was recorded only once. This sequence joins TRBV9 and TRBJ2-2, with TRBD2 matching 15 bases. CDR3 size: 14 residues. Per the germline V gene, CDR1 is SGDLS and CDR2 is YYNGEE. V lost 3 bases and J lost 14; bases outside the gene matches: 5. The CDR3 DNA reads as TGTGCCAGCAGCGGTGGGACTAGCGGGAGGTTACTGTTTTTT. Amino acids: CASSGGTSGRLLFF.

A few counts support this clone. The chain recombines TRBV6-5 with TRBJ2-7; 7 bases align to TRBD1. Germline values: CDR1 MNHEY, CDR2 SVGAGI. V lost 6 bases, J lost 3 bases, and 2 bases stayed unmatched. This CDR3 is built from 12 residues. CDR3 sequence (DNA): TGTGCCAGCAGCCGGGACAGCTACGAGCAGTACTTC. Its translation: CASSRDSYEQYF.

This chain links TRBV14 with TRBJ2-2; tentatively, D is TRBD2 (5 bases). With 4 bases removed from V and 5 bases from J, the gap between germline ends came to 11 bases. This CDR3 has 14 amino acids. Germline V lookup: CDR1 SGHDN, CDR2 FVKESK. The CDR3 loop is CASSPRDRTGELFF. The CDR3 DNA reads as TGTGCCAGCAGCCCGAGGGATCGTACCGGGGAGCTGTTTTTT.

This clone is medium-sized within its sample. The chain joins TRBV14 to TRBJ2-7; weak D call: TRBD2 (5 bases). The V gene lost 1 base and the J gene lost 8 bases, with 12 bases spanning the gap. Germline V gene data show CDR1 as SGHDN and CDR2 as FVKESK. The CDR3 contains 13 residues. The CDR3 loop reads CASSQVMLAQQYF. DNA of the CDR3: TGTGCCAGCAGCCAAGTTATGCTAGCACAGCAGTACTTC.